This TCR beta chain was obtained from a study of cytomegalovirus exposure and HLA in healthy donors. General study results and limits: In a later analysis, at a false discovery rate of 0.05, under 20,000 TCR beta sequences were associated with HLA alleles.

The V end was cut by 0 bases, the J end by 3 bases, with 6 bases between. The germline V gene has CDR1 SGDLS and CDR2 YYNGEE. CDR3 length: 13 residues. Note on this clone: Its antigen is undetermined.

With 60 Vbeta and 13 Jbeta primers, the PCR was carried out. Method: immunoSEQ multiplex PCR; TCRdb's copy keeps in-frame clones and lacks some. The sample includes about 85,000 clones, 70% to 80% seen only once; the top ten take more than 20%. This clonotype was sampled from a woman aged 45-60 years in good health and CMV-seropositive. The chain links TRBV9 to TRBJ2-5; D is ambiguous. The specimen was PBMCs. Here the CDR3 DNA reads TGTGCCAGCAGCGTAGAACCGGAAGAGACCCAGTACTTC. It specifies CASSVEPEETQYF.